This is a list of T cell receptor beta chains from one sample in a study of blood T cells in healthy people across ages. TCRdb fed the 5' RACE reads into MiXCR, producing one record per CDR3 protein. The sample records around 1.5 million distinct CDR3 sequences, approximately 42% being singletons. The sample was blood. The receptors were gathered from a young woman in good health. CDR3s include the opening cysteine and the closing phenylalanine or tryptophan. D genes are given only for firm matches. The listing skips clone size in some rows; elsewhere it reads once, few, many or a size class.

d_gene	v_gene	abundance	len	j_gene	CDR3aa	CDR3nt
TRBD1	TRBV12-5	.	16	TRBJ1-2	CASGLVWGQGNSGYTF	TGTGCTAGTGGTTTGGTATGGGGACAGGGCAACTCTGGCTACACCTTC
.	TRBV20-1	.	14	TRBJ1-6	CGALTGLGNSPLHF	TGCGGTGCACTCACAGGGCTGGGGAATTCACCCCTCCACTTT
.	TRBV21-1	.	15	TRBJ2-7	CASSMTGGHLYEQYF	TGTGCCAGCAGCATGACAGGAGGCCACCTCTACGAGCAGTACTTC
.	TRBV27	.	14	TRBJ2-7	CASRQGIGIYEQYF	TGTGCCAGCAGACAGGGTATTGGGATTTACGAGCAGTACTTC
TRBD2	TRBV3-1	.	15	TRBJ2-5	CASSQASGGGETQYF	TGTGCCAGCAGCCAAGCTAGCGGGGGCGGCGAGACCCAGTACTTC
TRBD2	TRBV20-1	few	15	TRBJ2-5	CSARDAGVGKETQYF	TGCAGTGCTAGAGATGCGGGGGTTGGGAAGGAGACCCAGTACTTC
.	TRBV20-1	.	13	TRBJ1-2	CSSRLDGRGGYTF	TGCAGTTCAAGACTCGACGGAAGAGGTGGCTACACCTTC
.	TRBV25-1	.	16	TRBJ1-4	CASSAPIRGRNEKLFF	TGTGCCAGCAGTGCCCCGATCCGTGGACGTAATGAAAAACTGTTTTTT
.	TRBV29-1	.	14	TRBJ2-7	CSALGEAEGYEQYF	TGCAGCGCCCTAGGAGAGGCTGAGGGCTACGAGCAGTACTTC
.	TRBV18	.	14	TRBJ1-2	CASSPAGVDYGYTF	TGTGCCAGCTCACCAGCGGGGGTTGACTATGGCTACACCTTC
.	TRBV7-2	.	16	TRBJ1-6	CANSLRESSYNSPLHF	TGTGCCAACAGCTTAAGGGAGAGCTCCTATAATTCACCCCTCCACTTT
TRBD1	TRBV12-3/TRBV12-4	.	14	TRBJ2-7	CASGRGQGWDEQYF	TGTGCCAGCGGCCGTGGACAGGGTTGGGACGAGCAGTACTTC
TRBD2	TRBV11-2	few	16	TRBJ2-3	CASSKLGGAAVDTQYF	TGTGCCAGCAGCAAACTCGGGGGGGCGGCGGTAGATACGCAGTATTTT
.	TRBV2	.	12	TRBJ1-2	CASTNPAEGYTF	TGTGCCAGCACCAATCCAGCGGAGGGCTACACCTTC
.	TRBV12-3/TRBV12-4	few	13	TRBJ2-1	CASRAGQYNEQFF	TGTGCCAGCAGGGCGGGACAGTACAATGAGCAGTTCTTC
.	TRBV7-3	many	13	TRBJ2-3	CASSSASTDTQYF	TGTGCCAGCAGCTCCGCTAGCACAGATACGCAGTATTTT
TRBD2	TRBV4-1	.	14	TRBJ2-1	CASGGNDGGYEQFF	TGCGCCAGCGGGGGAAATGACGGGGGGTACGAGCAGTTCTTC
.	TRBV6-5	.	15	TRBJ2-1	CASSYSSPDDNEQFF	TGTGCCAGCAGTTACTCGAGTCCTGACGACAATGAGCAGTTCTTC
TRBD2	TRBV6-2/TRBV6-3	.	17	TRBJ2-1	CASKGLAGGESYNEQFF	TGTGCCAGCAAGGGGCTAGCGGGAGGGGAATCCTACAATGAGCAGTTCTTC
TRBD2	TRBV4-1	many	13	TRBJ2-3	CASSQGLADTQYF	TGTGCCAGCAGCCAAGGACTAGCCGATACGCAGTATTTT
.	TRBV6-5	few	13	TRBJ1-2	CASSQGTTYGYTF	TGTGCCAGCAGCCAGGGGACAACCTATGGCTACACCTTC
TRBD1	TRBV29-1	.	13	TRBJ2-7	CSAVTGKSDEQYF	TGCAGCGCCGTGACAGGGAAATCAGACGAGCAGTACTTC
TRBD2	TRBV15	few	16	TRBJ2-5	CATSRGRLAGQETQYF	TGTGCCACCAGCAGAGGCCGACTAGCGGGGCAAGAGACCCAGTACTTC
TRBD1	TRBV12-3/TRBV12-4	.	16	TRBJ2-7	CASSPESGTGGHEQYF	TGTGCCAGCAGTCCCGAGTCCGGGACAGGAGGTCACGAGCAGTACTTC
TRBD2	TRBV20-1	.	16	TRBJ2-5	CSARLLSGGAGETQYF	TGCAGTGCTAGACTACTTAGCGGGGGGGCCGGAGAGACCCAGTACTTC
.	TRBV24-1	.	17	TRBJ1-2	CATSERPGPHRGYGYTF	TGTGCCACCAGTGAACGACCGGGACCGCACAGAGGCTATGGCTACACCTTC
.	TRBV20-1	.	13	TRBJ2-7	CSASTGPERGQYF	TGCAGTGCTAGTACTGGACCCGAACGAGGGCAGTACTTC
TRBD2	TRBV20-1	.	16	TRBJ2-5	CSAKVAGAPLGKTQYF	TGCAGTGCTAAGGTAGCGGGAGCTCCCTTAGGGAAGACCCAGTACTTC
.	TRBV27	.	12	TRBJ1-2	CASRRGLYGYTF	TGTGCCAGCAGGCGGGGCCTCTATGGCTACACCTTC
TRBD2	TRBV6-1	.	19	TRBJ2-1	CASSQGLAGGLSKINEQFF	TGTGCCAGCAGTCAGGGACTAGCGGGAGGGTTATCTAAAATCAATGAGCAGTTCTTC
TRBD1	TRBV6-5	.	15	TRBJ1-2	CASSTRDRGIYGYTF	TGTGCCAGCAGTACCCGGGACAGGGGGATCTATGGCTACACCTTC
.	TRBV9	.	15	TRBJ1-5	CASSVDFGGGQPQHF	TGTGCCAGCAGCGTAGATTTCGGGGGCGGTCAGCCCCAGCATTTT
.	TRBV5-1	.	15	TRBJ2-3	CASSPGTFGTDTQYF	TGCGCCAGCAGCCCTGGGACATTCGGCACAGATACGCAGTATTTT
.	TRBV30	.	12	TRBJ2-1	CAWSVNDNEQFF	TGTGCCTGGAGTGTAAACGACAATGAGCAGTTCTTC
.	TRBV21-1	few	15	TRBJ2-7	CASSSARDRDYEQYF	TGTGCCAGCAGCAGTGCAAGGGACAGGGACTACGAGCAGTACTTC
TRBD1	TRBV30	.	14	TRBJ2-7	CAWEGQGAGYEQYF	TGTGCCTGGGAGGGACAGGGGGCAGGATACGAGCAGTACTTC
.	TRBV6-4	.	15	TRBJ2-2	CASSDSIRGSGELFF	TGTGCCAGCAGTGACTCGATCCGGGGTTCCGGGGAGCTGTTTTTT
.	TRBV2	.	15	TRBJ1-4	CASRETGMGNEKLFF	TGTGCCAGCAGAGAAACAGGGATGGGGAATGAAAAACTGTTTTTT
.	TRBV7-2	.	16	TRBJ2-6	CASSSGLSSGANVLTF	TGTGCCAGCAGCTCTGGACTGAGCTCTGGGGCCAACGTCCTGACTTTC
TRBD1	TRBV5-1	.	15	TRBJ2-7	CASRPQGGSSYEQYF	TGCGCCAGCAGACCACAGGGGGGAAGCTCCTACGAGCAGTACTTC
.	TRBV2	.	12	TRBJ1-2	CASSDYNYGYTF	TGTGCCAGCAGTGATTATAACTATGGCTACACCTTC
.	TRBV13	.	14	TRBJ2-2	CASSLGQGAGELFF	TGTGCCAGCAGCTTAGGCCAGGGCGCCGGGGAGCTGTTTTTT
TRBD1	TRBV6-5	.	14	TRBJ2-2	CASIPGQYTGELFF	TGTGCCAGCATCCCGGGACAGTACACCGGGGAGCTGTTTTTT
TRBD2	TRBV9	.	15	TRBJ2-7	CASSAGLDQAYEQYF	TGTGCCAGCAGCGCCGGACTAGACCAGGCCTACGAGCAGTACTTC
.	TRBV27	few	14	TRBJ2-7	CASSETVKSYEQYF	TGTGCCAGCAGCGAGACAGTAAAATCCTACGAGCAGTACTTC
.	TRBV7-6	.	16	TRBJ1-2	CASSLGETTANYGYTF	TGTGCCAGCAGCCTCGGGGAGACGACAGCCAACTATGGCTACACCTTC
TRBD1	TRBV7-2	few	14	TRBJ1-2	CASSAGTEYYGYTF	TGTGCCAGCAGTGCCGGGACAGAGTACTATGGCTACACCTTC
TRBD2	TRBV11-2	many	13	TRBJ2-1	CASSWEGHNEQFF	TGTGCCAGCTCCTGGGAGGGTCACAATGAGCAGTTCTTC
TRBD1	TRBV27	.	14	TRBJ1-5	CASSRQGANQPQHF	TGTGCCAGCTCGCGACAGGGGGCAAATCAGCCCCAGCATTTT
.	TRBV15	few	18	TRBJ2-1	CATSTLPVGYPLYNEQFF	TGTGCCACCAGCACCCTCCCAGTCGGTTACCCCCTCTACAATGAGCAGTTCTTC